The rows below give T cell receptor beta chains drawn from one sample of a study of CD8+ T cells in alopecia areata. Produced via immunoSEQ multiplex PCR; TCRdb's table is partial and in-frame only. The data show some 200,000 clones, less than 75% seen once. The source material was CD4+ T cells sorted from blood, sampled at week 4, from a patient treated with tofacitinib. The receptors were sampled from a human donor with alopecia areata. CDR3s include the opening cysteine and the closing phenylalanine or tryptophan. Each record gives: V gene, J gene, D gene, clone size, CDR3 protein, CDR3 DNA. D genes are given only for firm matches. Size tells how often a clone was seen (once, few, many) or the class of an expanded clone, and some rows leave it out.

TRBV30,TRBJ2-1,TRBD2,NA,CAWSVTGGLNNEQFF,TGTGCCTGGAGTGTAACGGGAGGACTAAACAATGAGCAGTTCTTC
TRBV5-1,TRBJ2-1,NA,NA,CASSLSGRVQYNEQFF,TGCGCCAGCAGCTTATCGGGCAGGGTCCAATACAATGAGCAGTTCTTC
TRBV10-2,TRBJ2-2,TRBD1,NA,CASSLTGGTGELFF,TGCGCCAGCAGTTTGACAGGGGGCACCGGGGAGCTGTTTTTT
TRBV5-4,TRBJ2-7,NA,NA,CASSTGGVSYEQYF,TGTGCCAGCAGTACGGGCGGGGTCTCCTACGAGCAGTACTTC
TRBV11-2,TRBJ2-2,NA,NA,CASSLLLGGNGELFF,TGTGCCAGCAGCTTACTTCTAGGAGGCAACGGGGAGCTGTTTTTT
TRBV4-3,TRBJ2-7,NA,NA,CASSLLKGAYEQYF,TGCGCCAGCAGCCTCTTAAAAGGGGCCTACGAGCAGTACTTC
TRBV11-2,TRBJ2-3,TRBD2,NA,CAGSSGAAGGLDTQYF,TGTGCCGGCAGTTCAGGCGCAGCGGGGGGGTTGGATACGCAGTATTTT
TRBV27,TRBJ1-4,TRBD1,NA,CASSPRAGGVDEKLFF,TGTGCCAGCAGTCCCCGCGCAGGGGGCGTCGATGAAAAACTGTTTTTT
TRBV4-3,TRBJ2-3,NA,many,CASSQDFTFGGGTDTQYF,TGCGCCAGCAGCCAAGATTTTACATTTGGAGGGGGCACAGATACGCAGTATTTT
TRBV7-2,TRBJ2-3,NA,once,CASSGGRLSTDTQYF,TGTGCCAGCAGCGGGGGGAGACTCAGCACAGATACGCAGTATTTT
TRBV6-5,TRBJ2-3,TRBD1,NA,CASSYPGQGILTQYF,TGTGCCAGCAGTTACCCCGGACAGGGAATACTTACGCAGTATTTT
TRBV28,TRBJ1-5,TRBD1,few,CASSLSAGQGYHQPQHF,TGTGCCAGCAGCTTATCGGCGGGACAGGGTTACCACCAGCCCCAGCATTTT
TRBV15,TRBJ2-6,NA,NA,CATSRDGANVLTF,TGTGCCACCAGCAGAGATGGGGCCAACGTCCTGACTTTC
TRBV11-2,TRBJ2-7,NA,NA,CASSLWTARVDEQYF,TGTGCCAGCAGCTTATGGACTGCTCGGGTCGACGAGCAGTACTTC